This T cell receptor (beta chain) was sequenced in a study of blood T cell repertoires in COVID-19. Germline V CDR1 and CDR2: KGHSH, LQKENI. Trimming cost V 6 bases and J 5 bases, with 22 bases left between them. The CDR3 sequence is 16 residues long. Per the original data handling: Reference gene primer amplification gave estimated nucleated cell counts. Data came from immunoSEQ multiplex PCR; TCRdb stores just in-frame clones and leaves some out. That table is the source of V, J and clone size, and D and trimming were worked out from the DNA. The repertoire includes around 150,000 clones, around 80% of them detected once, and about 19% sits in the top ten.

This TCR came from a woman of 80 years or more with acute or convalescent COVID-19. V gene TRBV18 combines with J gene TRBJ2-5; weak D call: TRBD2 (6 bases). The sequenced material came from peripheral blood. The CDR3 spells CASSRLRESLGETQYF. CDR3 sequence (DNA): TGTGCCAGCTCGCGCCTCCGGGAGAGCCTGGGGGAGACCCAGTACTTC.